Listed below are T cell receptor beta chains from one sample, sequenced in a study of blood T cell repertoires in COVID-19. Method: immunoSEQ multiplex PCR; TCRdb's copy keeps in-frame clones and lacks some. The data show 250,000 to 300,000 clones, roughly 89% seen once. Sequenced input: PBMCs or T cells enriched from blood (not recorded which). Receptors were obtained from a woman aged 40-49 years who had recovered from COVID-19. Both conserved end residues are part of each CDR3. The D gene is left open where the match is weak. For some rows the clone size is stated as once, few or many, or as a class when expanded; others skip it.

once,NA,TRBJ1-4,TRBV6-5,TGTGCCAGCAGGTACTCCGGGGGAAAACTGTTTTTT,CASRYSGGKLFF
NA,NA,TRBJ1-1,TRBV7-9,TGTGCCAGCAGCGGGGGGACTGAAGCTTTCTTT,CASSGGTEAFF
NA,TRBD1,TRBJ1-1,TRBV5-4,TGTGCCAGCAGGCGAAGACAGGGGGCTAACACTGAAGCTTTCTTT,CASRRRQGANTEAFF
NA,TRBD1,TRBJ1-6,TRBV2,TGTGCCAGCAGACCCAAGGGGACAGGGAATTCACCCCTCCACTTT,CASRPKGTGNSPLHF
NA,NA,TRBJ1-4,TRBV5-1,TGCGCCAGCAGCGAGGGACACCAGGGTGAAAAACTGTTTTTT,CASSEGHQGEKLFF
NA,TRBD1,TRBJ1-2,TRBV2,TGTGCCAGCAGTGCACAGGGGGCCTATGGCTACACCTTC,CASSAQGAYGYTF
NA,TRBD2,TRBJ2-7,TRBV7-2,TGTGCCAGCAGCTTAGTAAGCGTCGGCGGGGGGAGTTCCTACGAGCAGTACTTC,CASSLVSVGGGSSYEQYF
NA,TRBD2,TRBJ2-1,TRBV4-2,TGTGCCAGCAGCCAAGGGGCAGGACTAGCGGGTCCATACAATGAGCAGTTCTTC,CASSQGAGLAGPYNEQFF
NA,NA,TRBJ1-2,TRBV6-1,TGTGCCAGCAGTGAAGCAACGATGGGGGCCTATGGCTACACCTTC,CASSEATMGAYGYTF
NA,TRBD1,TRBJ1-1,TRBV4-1,TGCGCCAGCAGCTTTAAATGGACAGGGTCAATGAACACTGAAGCTTTCTTT,CASSFKWTGSMNTEAFF
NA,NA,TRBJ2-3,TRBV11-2,TGTGCCAGCAGCTTAGGAACGGGGGATACAGATACGCAGTATTTT,CASSLGTGDTDTQYF
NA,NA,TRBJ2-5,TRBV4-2,TGTGCCAGCAGCCAAGAGCTCTACAGGGAAAAAGAGACCCAGTACTTC,CASSQELYREKETQYF
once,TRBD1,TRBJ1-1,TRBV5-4,TGTGCCAGCAGCTTGCTGGACAGGACCTTAGCTTTCTTT,CASSLLDRTLAFF
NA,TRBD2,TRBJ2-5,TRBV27,TGTGCCAGCAGTACACTAGCGGAGCTGGTAAAGACCCAGTACTTC,CASSTLAELVKTQYF
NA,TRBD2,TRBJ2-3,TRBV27,TGTGCCAGCAGTCCACTAGCGGGGGGGCCGGGTACGCAGTATTTT,CASSPLAGGPGTQYF
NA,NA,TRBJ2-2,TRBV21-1,TGTGCCAGCAGCAAAGTCCTACCGCGCCTGGGACTATTAATTGACACCGGGGAGCTGTTTTTT,CASSKVLPRLGLLIDTGELFF
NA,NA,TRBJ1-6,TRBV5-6,TGTGCCAGCACCCTTTCAGTAGGGGATTCACCCCTCCACTTT,CASTLSVGDSPLHF
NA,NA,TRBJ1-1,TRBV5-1,TGCGCCAGCAGCTTGGAGGGGTTGAACACTGAAGCTTTCTTT,CASSLEGLNTEAFF
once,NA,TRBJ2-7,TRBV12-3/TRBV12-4,TGTGCCAGCAGTTCCGACAGTTACGAGCAGTACTTC,CASSSDSYEQYF
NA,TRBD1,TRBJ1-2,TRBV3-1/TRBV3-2,TGTGCCAGCAGCCAAGAAATTAGGACAGGGGGCGCGGATGGCTACACCTTC,CASSQEIRTGGADGYTF
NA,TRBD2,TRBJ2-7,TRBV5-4,TGTGCCAGCAGCTTGGATCCGGGGGGGTCCTACGAGCAGTACTTC,CASSLDPGGSYEQYF
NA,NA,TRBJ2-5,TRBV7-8,TGTGCCAGCACTCCTTGGTATGGGGTTAAAACCGCGGGTGAGACCCAGTACTTC,CASTPWYGVKTAGETQYF
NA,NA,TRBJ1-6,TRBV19,TGTGCCAGTAGTCCTGACCCGTTCGACAGGCTGGAGGATTCACCCCTCCACTTT,CASSPDPFDRLEDSPLHF
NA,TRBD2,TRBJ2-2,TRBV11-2,TGTGCCAGCAGCCCCCCCGCGGGAGGTAACACCGGGGAGCTGTTTTTT,CASSPPAGGNTGELFF
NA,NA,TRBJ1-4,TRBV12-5,TGTGCTAGTGGTTTGCCACCTCAGGAACTGTTTTTT,CASGLPPQELFF
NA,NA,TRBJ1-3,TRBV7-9,TGTGCCAGCAGCTTACCAGGGGATGGAAACACCATATATTTT,CASSLPGDGNTIYF
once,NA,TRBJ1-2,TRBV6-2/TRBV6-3,TGTGCCAGCAGTTATCGTAGGGGAAATGGCTACACCTTC,CASSYRRGNGYTF
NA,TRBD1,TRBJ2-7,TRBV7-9,TGTGCCAGCAGCACAAAAGGGACAGGGAGGGGCGAGCAGTACTTC,CASSTKGTGRGEQYF
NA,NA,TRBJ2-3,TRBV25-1,TGTGCCAGCTCTAGGATGGATACGCAGTATTTT,CASSRMDTQYF
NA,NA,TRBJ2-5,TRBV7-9,TGTGCCAGCAGCCCGGGACATTCTAGCGGTCCCCAAGAGACCCAGTACTTC,CASSPGHSSGPQETQYF